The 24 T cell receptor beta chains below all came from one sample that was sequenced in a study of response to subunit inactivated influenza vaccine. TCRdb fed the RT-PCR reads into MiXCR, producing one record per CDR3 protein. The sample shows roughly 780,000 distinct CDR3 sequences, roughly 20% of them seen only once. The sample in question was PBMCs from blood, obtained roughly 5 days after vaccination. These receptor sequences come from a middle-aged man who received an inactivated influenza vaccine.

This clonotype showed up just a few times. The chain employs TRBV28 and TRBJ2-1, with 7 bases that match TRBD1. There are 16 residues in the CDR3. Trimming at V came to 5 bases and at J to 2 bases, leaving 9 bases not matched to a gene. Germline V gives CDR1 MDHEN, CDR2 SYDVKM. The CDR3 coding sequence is TGTGCCAGCAGTGGCATCGAGGGGGCTCCCTACAATGAGCAGTTCTTC. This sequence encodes CASSGIEGAPYNEQFF.

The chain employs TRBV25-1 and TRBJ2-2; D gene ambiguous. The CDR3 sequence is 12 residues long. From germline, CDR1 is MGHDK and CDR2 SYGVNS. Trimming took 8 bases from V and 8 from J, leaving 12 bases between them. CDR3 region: CASQGLGGELFF. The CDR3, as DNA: TGTGCCAGCCAAGGGCTCGGAGGGGAGCTGTTTTTT.

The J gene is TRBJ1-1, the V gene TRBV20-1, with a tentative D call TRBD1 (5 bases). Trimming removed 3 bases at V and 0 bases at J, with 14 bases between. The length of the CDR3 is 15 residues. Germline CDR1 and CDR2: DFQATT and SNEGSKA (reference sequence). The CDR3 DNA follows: TGCAGTGCTAGGCAGGGTCCAAGACTGAACACTGAAGCTTTCTTT. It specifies CSARQGPRLNTEAFF.

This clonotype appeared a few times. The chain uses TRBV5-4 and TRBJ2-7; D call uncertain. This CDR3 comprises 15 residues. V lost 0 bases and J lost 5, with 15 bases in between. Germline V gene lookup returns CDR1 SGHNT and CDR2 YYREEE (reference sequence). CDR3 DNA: TGTGCCAGCAGCTTGGAGTCGGGCCGAATCGACGAGCAGTACTTC. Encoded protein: CASSLESGRIDEQYF.

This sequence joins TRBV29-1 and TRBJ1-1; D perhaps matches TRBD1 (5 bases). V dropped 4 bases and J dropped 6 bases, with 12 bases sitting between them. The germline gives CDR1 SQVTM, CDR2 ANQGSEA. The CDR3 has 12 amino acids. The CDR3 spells CSVVLGVAEAFF. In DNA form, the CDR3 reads TGCAGCGTTGTATTGGGGGTTGCTGAAGCTTTCTTT.

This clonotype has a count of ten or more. CDR3 sequence (DNA): TGCAGCGTGAAGGGCAGACTGAACACTGAAGCTTTCTTT. This sequence encodes CSVKGRLNTEAFF. The V and J genes are TRBV29-1 and TRBJ1-1; no clear D gene. The CDR3 length is 13 residues. Germline V gives CDR1 SQVTM, CDR2 ANQGSEA. Trimming took off 6 bases at V and 0 bases at J, with 11 bases between the two ends. Full variable domain (missing parts from reference TRBV29-1 and TRBJ1-1): SAVISQKPSRDICQRGTSLTIQCQVDSQVTMMFWYRQQPGQSLTLIATANQGSEATYESGFVIDKFPISRPNLTFSTLTVSNMSPEDSSIYLCSVKGRLNTEAFFGQGTRLTVV.

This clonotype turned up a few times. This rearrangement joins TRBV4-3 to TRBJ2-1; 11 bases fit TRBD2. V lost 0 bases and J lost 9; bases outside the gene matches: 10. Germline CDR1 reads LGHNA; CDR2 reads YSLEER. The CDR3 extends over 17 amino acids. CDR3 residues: CASSQDLVAGGPSEQFF. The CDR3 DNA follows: TGCGCCAGCAGCCAAGATTTGGTAGCGGGGGGGCCGAGTGAGCAGTTCTTC.

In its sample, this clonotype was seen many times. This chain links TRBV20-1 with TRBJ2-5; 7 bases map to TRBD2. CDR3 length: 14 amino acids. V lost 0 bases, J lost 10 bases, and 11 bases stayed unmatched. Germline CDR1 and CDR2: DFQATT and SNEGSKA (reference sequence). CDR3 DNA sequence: TGCAGTGCTAGAGATTGGGGGGGGACTCACAGCCAGTACTTC. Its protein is CSARDWGGTHSQYF.

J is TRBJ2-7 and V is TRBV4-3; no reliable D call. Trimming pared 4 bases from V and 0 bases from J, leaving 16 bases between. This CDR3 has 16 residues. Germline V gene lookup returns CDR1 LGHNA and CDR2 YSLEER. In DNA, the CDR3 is TGCGCCAGCAGCCCCGGAGTGGCGCTTGGCTCCTACGAGCAGTACTTC. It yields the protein CASSPGVALGSYEQYF.

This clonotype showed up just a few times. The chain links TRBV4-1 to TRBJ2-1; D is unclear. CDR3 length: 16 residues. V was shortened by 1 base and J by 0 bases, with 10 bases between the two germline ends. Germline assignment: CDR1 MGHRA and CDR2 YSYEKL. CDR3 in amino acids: CASSQGASSSYNEQFF. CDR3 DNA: TGCGCCAGCAGCCAAGGGGCTTCAAGCTCCTACAATGAGCAGTTCTTC.

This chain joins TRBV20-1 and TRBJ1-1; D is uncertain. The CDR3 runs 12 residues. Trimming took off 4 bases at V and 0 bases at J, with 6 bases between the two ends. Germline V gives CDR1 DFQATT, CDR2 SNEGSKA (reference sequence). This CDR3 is CSANSLNTEAFF. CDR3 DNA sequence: TGCAGTGCTAACAGTTTGAACACTGAAGCTTTCTTT.

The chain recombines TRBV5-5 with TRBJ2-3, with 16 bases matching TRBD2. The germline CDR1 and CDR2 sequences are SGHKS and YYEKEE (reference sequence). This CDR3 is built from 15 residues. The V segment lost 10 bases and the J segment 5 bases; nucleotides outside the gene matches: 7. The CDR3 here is CAVGTSGGVRDTQYF. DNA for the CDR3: TGTGCCGTAGGGACTAGCGGGGGGGTTAGAGATACGCAGTATTTT.

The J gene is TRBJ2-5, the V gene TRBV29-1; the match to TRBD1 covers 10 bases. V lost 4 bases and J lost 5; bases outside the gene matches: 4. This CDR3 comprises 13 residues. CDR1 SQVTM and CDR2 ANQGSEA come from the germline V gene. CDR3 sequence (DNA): TGCAGCGTTGTGGACAGGGGGTGGGAGACCCAGTACTTC. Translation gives CSVVDRGWETQYF.

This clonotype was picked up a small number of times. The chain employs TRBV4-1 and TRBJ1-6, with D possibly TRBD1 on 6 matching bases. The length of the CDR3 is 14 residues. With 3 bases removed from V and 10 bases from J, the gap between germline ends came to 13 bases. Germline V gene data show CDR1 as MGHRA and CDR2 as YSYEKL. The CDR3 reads CASSHLNRVSPLHF. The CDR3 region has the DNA TGCGCCAGCAGCCACCTCAACAGGGTCTCACCCCTCCACTTT.

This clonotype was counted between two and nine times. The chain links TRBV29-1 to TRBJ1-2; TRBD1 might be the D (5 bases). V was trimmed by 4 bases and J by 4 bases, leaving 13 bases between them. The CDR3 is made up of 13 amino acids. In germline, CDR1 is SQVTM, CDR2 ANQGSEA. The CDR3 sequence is CSVGEGRSYGYTF. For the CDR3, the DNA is TGCAGCGTTGGGGAGGGGCGAAGCTATGGCTACACCTTC.

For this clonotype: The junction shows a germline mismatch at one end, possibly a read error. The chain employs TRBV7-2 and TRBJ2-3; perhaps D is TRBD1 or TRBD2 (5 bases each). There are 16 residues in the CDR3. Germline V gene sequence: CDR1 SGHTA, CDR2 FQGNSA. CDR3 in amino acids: CASSLVPGRSRDTQYF. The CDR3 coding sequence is TGTGCCAGCAGCTTAGTCCCGGGGCGAAGCAGAGATACGCAGTATTTT.

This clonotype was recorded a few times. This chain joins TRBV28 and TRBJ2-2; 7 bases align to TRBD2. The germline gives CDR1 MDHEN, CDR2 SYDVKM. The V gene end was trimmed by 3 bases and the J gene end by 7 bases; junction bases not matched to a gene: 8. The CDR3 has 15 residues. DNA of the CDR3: TGTGCCAGCAGTTTCGTTGGGGGGGATAGCGGGGAGCTGTTTTTT. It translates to CASSFVGGDSGELFF.

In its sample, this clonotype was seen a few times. CDR3 amino acids: CSARDRGPFSETQYF. The CDR3 region has the DNA TGCAGTGCTAGAGATAGGGGACCGTTCTCGGAGACCCAGTACTTC. The rearrangement links TRBV20-1 to TRBJ2-5; D may match TRBD1 or TRBD2 (5 bases each). Trimming took 0 bases from V and 5 from J, leaving 16 bases between them. The CDR3 runs to 15 residues. Germline loops: CDR1 DFQATT, CDR2 SNEGSKA (reference sequence).

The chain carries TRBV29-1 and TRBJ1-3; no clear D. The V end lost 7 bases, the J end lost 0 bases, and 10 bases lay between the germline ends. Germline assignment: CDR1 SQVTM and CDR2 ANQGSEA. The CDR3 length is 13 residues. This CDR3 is CSARTFSGNTIYF. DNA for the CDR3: TGCAGCGCCCGGACTTTCTCTGGAAACACCATATATTTT.

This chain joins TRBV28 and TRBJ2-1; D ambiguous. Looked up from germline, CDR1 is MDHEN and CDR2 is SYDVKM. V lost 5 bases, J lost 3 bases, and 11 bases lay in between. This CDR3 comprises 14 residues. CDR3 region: CASSLPPVYNEQFF. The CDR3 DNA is TGTGCCAGCAGTCTCCCCCCAGTCTACAATGAGCAGTTCTTC.

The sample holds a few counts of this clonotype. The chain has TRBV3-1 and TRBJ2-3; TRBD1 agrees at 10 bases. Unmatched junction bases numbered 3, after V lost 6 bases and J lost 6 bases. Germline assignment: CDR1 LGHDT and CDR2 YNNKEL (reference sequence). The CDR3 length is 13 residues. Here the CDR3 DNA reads TGTGCCAGCAGTGGACAGGGGGAGGATACGCAGTATTTT. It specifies CASSGQGEDTQYF.

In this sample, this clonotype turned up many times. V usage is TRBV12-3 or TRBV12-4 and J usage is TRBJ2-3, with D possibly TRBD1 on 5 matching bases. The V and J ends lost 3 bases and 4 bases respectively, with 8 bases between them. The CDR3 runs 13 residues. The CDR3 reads CASSLVRADTQYF. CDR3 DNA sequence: TGTGCCAGCAGTTTGGTCAGGGCAGATACGCAGTATTTT.

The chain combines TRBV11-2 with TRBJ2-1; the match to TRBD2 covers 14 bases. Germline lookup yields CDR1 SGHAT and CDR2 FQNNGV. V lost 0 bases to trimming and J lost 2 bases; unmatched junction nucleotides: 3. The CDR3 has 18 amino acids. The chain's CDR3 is CASSLDGTSGSAYNEQFF. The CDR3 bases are TGTGCCAGCAGCTTAGATGGGACTAGCGGGAGCGCCTACAATGAGCAGTTCTTC.

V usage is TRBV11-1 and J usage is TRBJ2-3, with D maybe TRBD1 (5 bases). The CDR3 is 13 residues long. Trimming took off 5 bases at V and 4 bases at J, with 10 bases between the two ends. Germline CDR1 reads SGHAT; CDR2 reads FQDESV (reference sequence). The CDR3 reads CASSPDTADTQYF. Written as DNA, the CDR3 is TGTGCCAGCAGCCCGGACACCGCAGATACGCAGTATTTT.